This T cell receptor (beta chain) was identified during a study of cytomegalovirus exposure and HLA in healthy donors. Overall study: From about 170 million T cells, an earlier analysis saw 100 million to 140 million unique TCR beta sequences.

Primers: 60 Vbeta forward and 13 Jbeta reverse. In the original processing: Later reanalysis found around 84 million unique TCR beta chains, about 10 million of them shared. Libraries were prepared by immunoSEQ multiplex PCR; TCRdb keeps only in-frame clonotypes and omits some of them. V, J and clone size reflect that table, while D and trimming were determined from the DNA. This sample carries 55,000 to 80,000 clones, with roughly 2.6% going to the ten biggest clones. V lost 4 bases and J 0 bases, leaving 9 bases between the germline ends. CDR1 KGHSH and CDR2 LQKENI come from the germline V gene. CDR3 length equals 15 residues. Concerning this clone itself: Antigen specificity is unknown.

Regarding the study as a whole: In vitro confirmation showed three CMV-associated chains to be CMV antigen specific. For presence/absence analyses, sequencing depth was assumed to be roughly uniform across donors.

Sample: PBMCs. This rearrangement joins TRBV18 to TRBJ2-2; D is unresolved. This receptor was taken from a man aged 35 to 55 in good health and CMV-seronegative. The chain's CDR3 is CASSLKSPNTGELFF. The DNA of the CDR3 is TGTGCCAGCTCACTGAAGAGTCCGAACACCGGGGAGCTGTTTTTT.